This TCR beta chain was identified during a study of spatial heterogeneity in lung cancer. As for the study in general: Any follow-up PBMC samples that were available went on to be sequenced, and the median time to follow-up was around two years after resection. Study-level results: Blood contained ubiquitous expanded tumor TCRs more at resection than at follow-up.

TCRdb fed the 5' RACE reads into MiXCR, producing one record per CDR3 protein. The sample yields about 70,000 distinct CDR3 sequences, 8% to 10% seen once. This clonotype came up a few times. Its antigen remains unidentified. V gave up 3 bases and J gave up 7 bases; unmatched junction bases: 5. The CDR3 length is 15 residues. The germline gives CDR1 KGHSH, CDR2 LQKENI. The sample's time point: blood at routine non-recurrence follow-up after resection. The sequenced material consisted of unsorted whole RNA from tumor, nontumor lung or frozen PBMC. This chain joins TRBV18 and TRBJ2-1; TRBD2 matches at 11 bases. The sequencing used PBMCs, collected at follow-up. This clonotype was obtained from a female donor with early-stage non-small cell lung cancer. The CDR3: CASSPSGRDLNEQFF. The DNA of the CDR3 is TGTGCCAGCTCACCTAGCGGGAGGGACCTTAATGAGCAGTTCTTC.